These 19 T cell receptor beta chains were sequenced from one sample in a study of T cell repertoires in cytomegalovirus infection. No antigen is known for these receptors. One entry per CDR3 protein, called by TCRdb with MiXCR from the reads. The table includes about 920,000 distinct CDR3 sequences, roughly 31% detected once. This sample comprised cultured CD8+ T cells from PBMCs, obtained from culture after CMV antigen stimulation. Receptor source: a human donor in good health (CMV status not recorded). Some clones in this sample may be carry-over from other donors' samples.

As for this clonotype: With a much larger clone just one base away, this may be a read error. The CDR3 coding sequence is TGTGCCAGCGGGGAAGAGACCCAGTACTTC. As protein: CASGEETQYF. The chain joins TRBV2 to TRBJ2-5; D gene uncertain. V lost 8 bases, J lost 3 bases, and 4 bases lay in between. The V gene's germline CDR1 is SNHLY and CDR2 FYNNEI. The CDR3 runs 10 residues.

Note on this clonotype: Given a much more abundant clone one base away, this may be a read error. The chain employs TRBV7-9 and TRBJ2-1; D might be TRBD2 (6 bases). The CDR3 runs to 17 residues. The germline CDR1 and CDR2 sequences are SEHNR and FQNEAQ (reference sequence). Trimming left V 5 bases short and J 6 bases short, with 23 bases between. The CDR3: CASSPPFTGGLSNEQFF. The CDR3 nucleotides are TGTGCCAGCAGCCCCCCTTTCACCGGGGGACTCAGCAATGAGCAGTTCTTC.

Many counts were recorded for this clonotype. This chain uses TRBV7-6 with TRBJ2-7, with 11 bases that match TRBD2. Germline CDR1 SGHVS, CDR2 FNYEAQ. Trimming removed 5 bases from V and 4 bases from J; junction bases left unmatched: 4. The CDR3 is 14 amino acids. CDR3 sequence reads: CASSQLAGAYEQYF. CDR3 sequence (DNA): TGTGCCAGCAGCCAACTAGCGGGGGCATACGAGCAGTACTTC.

This clonotype was observed at least ten times. The V and J genes are TRBV9 and TRBJ2-2; D is ambiguous. CDR3 length: 12 amino acids. V dropped 5 bases and J dropped 6 bases, with 8 bases sitting between them. Germline V lookup: CDR1 SGDLS, CDR2 YYNGEE. In DNA form, the CDR3 reads TGTGCCAGCAGTGTCGGACCCGGGGAGCTGTTTTTT. Its translation: CASSVGPGELFF.

The chain links TRBV29-1 to TRBJ1-5; TRBD1 agrees at 8 bases. The CDR3 contains 18 residues. Unmatched junction bases numbered 20, after V lost 6 bases and J lost 4 bases. The germline gives CDR1 SQVTM, CDR2 ANQGSEA. Written as DNA, the CDR3 is TGCAGCGTACCTCCTTGGGCACCGAGACAGGGGATAAATCAGCCCCAGCATTTT. This translates into CSVPPWAPRQGINQPQHF. Drawing the rest from reference TRBV29-1 and TRBJ1-5, the complete variable domain is SAVISQKPSRDICQRGTSLTIQCQVDSQVTMMFWYRQQPGQSLTLIATANQGSEATYESGFVIDKFPISRPNLTFSTLTVSNMSPEDSSIYLCSVPPWAPRQGINQPQHFGDGTRLSIL.

This clonotype came up a few times. The chain couples TRBV7-9 to TRBJ2-1; D is possibly TRBD2 (5 bases). The CDR3 runs to 15 residues. Deletions cut 7 bases from V and 2 bases from J, with 15 bases between. Germline CDR1 SEHNR, CDR2 FQNEAQ (reference sequence). CDR3 DNA sequence: TGTGCCAGCACCGCCCCCGGGGTGCCCTACAATGAGCAGTTCTTC. Encoded protein: CASTAPGVPYNEQFF. Supplemented by reference TRBV7-9 and TRBJ2-1, the full variable domain reads DTGVSQNPRHKITKRGQNVTFRCDPISEHNRLYWYRQTLGQGPEFLTYFQNEAQLEKSRLLSDRFSAERPKGSFSTLEIQRTEQGDSAMYLCASTAPGVPYNEQFFGPGTRLTVL.

About this clonotype: A junction end diverges from the germline sequence, so it may reflect a read error. This chain's CDR3 is CATSETVYSNQPQHF. CDR3 DNA: TGTGCCACCAGCGAGACAGTCTATAGCAATCAGCCCCAGCATTTT. The rearrangement uses TRBV7-9 and TRBJ1-5; tentatively, D is TRBD1 (5 bases). CDR1 is SEHNR and CDR2 is FQNEAQ in the germline V gene (reference sequence). The CDR3 totals 15 residues.

The chain uses TRBV24-1 and TRBJ2-3, with a possible D match to TRBD1 (5 bases). CDR1 KGHDR and CDR2 SFDVKD come from the germline V gene. The CDR3 consists of 13 residues. V was trimmed by 7 bases and J by 2 bases, leaving 9 bases between them. CDR3 amino acids: CATRDTYTDTQYF. The CDR3 region has the DNA TGTGCCACCAGGGACACCTACACAGATACGCAGTATTTT.

The chain is built from TRBV5-4 and TRBJ2-5, with 7 bases that match TRBD1. The CDR3 runs to 18 residues. The germline CDR1 and CDR2 sequences are SGHNT and YYREEE (reference sequence). V shed 4 bases and J 4 bases; nucleotides not matched to a gene: 19. DNA for the CDR3: TGTGCCAGCAGCCAGGACAACAGGGGCGCGGTCAGTTTAGAGACCCAGTACTTC. It yields the protein CASSQDNRGAVSLETQYF.

This chain connects TRBV18 to TRBJ2-3; 8 nucleotides line up with TRBD2. This CDR3 region has 17 residues. Germline V gene sequence: CDR1 KGHSH, CDR2 LQKENI. With 3 bases clipped from V and 4 bases from J, the junction kept 12 bases outside the gene matches. CDR3 protein: CASSPDLAGHRPDTQYF. The DNA of the CDR3 is TGTGCCAGCTCACCGGACTTAGCGGGGCACCGGCCAGATACGCAGTATTTT.

Many counts were recorded for this clonotype. With a much larger clone just one base away, this may be a read error. The chain joins TRBV7-8 to TRBJ2-2; D gene unclear. The CDR3 has 11 residues. The V end was cut by 2 bases, the J end by 7 bases, with 2 bases between. In germline, CDR1 is SGHVS, CDR2 FQNEAQ. Here the CDR3 DNA reads TGTGCCAGCAGCTTATTCGGGGAGCTGTTTTTT. Translated: CASSLFGELFF. Full variable domain (outside the CDR3, taken from reference TRBV7-8 and TRBJ2-2): GAGVSQSPRYKVAKRGQDVALRCDPISGHVSLFWYQQALGQGPEFLTYFQNEAQLDKSGLPSDRFFAERPEGSVSTLKIQRTQQEDSAVYLCASSLFGELFFGEGSRLTVL.

This chain joins TRBV5-1 and TRBJ1-1; D not certain. The germline V and J ends were trimmed by 3 bases and 8 bases, with 11 bases remaining between them. CDR3 size: 12 residues. CDR1 is SGHRS, CDR2 YFSETQ, per germline. In nucleotides, the CDR3 is TGCGCCAGCAGCTCAAAGGGTTCCGAAGCTTTCTTT. Protein: CASSSKGSEAFF.

This clonotype was detected a few times. The chain is built from TRBV27 and TRBJ2-4; possibly TRBD1 or TRBD2 for D (7 bases each). The CDR3 extends over 16 amino acids. The V end was cut by 5 bases, the J end by 9 bases, with 23 bases between. Germline CDR1 is MNHEY and CDR2 is SMNVEV (reference sequence). The CDR3 region has the DNA TGTGCCAGCAGTCCGTCAGGGGGGGACGTGAGAGGCATTCAGTACTTC. It specifies CASSPSGGDVRGIQYF.

This clonotype was detected many times. This chain connects TRBV7-9 to TRBJ1-2, with 12 bases fitting TRBD1. CDR1 is SEHNR and CDR2 is FQNEAQ in the germline V gene (reference sequence). V shed 7 bases and J 2 bases; nucleotides not matched to a gene: 5. This CDR3 spans 15 amino acids. The CDR3 reads CASTRDRGLNYGYTF. CDR3 coding DNA: TGTGCCAGCACCCGGGACAGGGGGCTCAACTATGGCTACACCTTC.

The gene calls are TRBV5-1 and TRBJ2-7, with 9 bases aligning to TRBD1. The V gene end was trimmed by 0 bases and the J gene end by 6 bases; junction bases not matched to a gene: 4. Germline CDR1 reads SGHRS; CDR2 reads YFSETQ. The CDR3 extends over 14 amino acids. CDR3 DNA sequence: TGCGCCAGCAGCTTGGAGTGGGACAGGGCCGAGCAGTACTTC. It encodes CASSLEWDRAEQYF.

Ten or more counts support this clonotype. The J gene is TRBJ2-2, the V gene TRBV7-3, with TRBD1 as a possible D gene (6 bases). Trimming cost V 5 bases and J 1 base, with 11 bases left between them. Per the germline V gene, CDR1 is SGHTA and CDR2 is FQGTGA. The CDR3 extends over 15 amino acids. The CDR3, as DNA: TGTGCCAGCAGCCTCGGCAGGGGGAACACCGGGGAGCTGTTTTTT. This translates into CASSLGRGNTGELFF.

This clonotype was seen only a few times. The chain joins TRBV19 to TRBJ1-1, with D possibly TRBD1 on 5 matching bases. Germline-derived CDR1 and CDR2 are LNHDA and SQIVND (reference sequence). V shed 5 bases and J shed 1 base, with 11 bases lying between them. This CDR3 region has 14 residues. The CDR3 nucleotides are TGTGCCAGTAGTCAGACAGTACCGAACACTGAAGCTTTCTTT. It codes for CASSQTVPNTEAFF.

V usage is TRBV4-3 and J usage is TRBJ2-3, with D perhaps TRBD2 (5 bases). The CDR3 sequence is 15 residues long. V lost 4 bases and J 3 bases, leaving 14 bases between the germline ends. In germline, CDR1 is LGHNA, CDR2 YSLEER. CDR3 sequence (DNA): TGCGCCAGCAGCCCCTGGTTCGGGGTTACAGATACGCAGTATTTT. Translation gives CASSPWFGVTDTQYF.

Many counts were recorded for this clonotype. This sequence joins TRBV7-8 and TRBJ2-7, with D perhaps given as TRBD1 or TRBD2 (5 bases each). The ends were cut back, 4 bases at V and 4 bases at J, with 14 bases in the middle. Germline V lookup: CDR1 SGHVS, CDR2 FQNEAQ. The CDR3 is 14 residues long. CDR3 sequence: CASSSFDGGYEQYV. DNA for the CDR3: TGTGCCAGCAGCTCCTTCGATGGGGGTTACGAGCAGTACGTC.